The clone carrying this T cell receptor beta chain occurred many times. Its specificity is not known. PCR was performed a second time for about 6 to 11 cycles using a sample-barcoded 5' primer and a J-beta primer mix. TCRdb reprocessed the 5' RACE reads via MiXCR and lists one record per CDR3 protein. The sample includes 1.5 million to 2 million distinct CDR3 sequences, 28% of them seen just once. The sample originates from a study of blood T cells in healthy people across ages. Broader study findings: Donors of long life had a larger count of naive CD4+ cells and greater diversity than aged donors.

CDR1 and CDR2 (germline): SGHTA, FQGNSA. Trimming left V 1 base short and J 1 base short, with 17 bases between. CDR3 length: 18 amino acids. The sequence was collected from a woman in her twenties or thirties in good health. Sequenced input: blood. The chain links TRBV7-2 to TRBJ1-5; D is uncertain. The CDR3 reads CASSLVGRGSMSNQPQHF. The CDR3 coding sequence is TGTGCCAGCAGCTTAGTAGGGAGAGGGAGTATGAGCAATCAGCCCCAGCATTTT. The full variable domain, completed using reference TRBV7-2 and TRBJ1-5, is GAGVSQSPSNKVTEKGKDVELRCDPISGHTALYWYRQSLGQGLEFLIYFQGNSAPDKSGLPSDRFSAERTGGSVSTLTIQRTQQEDSAVYLCASSLVGRGSMSNQPQHFGDGTRLSIL.